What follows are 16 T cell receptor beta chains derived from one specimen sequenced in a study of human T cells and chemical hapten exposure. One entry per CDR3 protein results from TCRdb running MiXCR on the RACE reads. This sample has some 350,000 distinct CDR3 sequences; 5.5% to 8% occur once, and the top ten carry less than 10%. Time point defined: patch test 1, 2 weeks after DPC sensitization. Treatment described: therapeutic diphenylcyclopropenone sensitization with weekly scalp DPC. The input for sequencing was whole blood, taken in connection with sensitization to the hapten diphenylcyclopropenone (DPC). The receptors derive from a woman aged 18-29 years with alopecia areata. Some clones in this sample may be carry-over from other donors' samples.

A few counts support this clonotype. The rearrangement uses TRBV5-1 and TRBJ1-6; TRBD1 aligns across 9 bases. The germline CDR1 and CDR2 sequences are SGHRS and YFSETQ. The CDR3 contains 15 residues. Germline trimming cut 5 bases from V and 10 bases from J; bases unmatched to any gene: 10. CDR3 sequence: CASSPDGTGYSPLHF. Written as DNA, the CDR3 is TGCGCCAGCAGTCCGGACGGGACAGGGTACTCACCCCTCCACTTT.

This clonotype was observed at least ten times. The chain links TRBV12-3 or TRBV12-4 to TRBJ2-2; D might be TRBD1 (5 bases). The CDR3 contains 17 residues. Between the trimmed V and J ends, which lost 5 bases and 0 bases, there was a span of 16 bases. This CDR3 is CASSLRTYDSNTGELFF. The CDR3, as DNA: TGTGCCAGCAGTCTCCGGACATATGACTCGAACACCGGGGAGCTGTTTTTT.

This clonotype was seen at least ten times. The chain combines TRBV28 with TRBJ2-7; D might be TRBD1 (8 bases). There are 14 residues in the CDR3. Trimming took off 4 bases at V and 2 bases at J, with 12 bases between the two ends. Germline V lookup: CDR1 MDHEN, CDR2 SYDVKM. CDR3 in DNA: TGTGCCAGCAGTTCAACAGGGGGGGCCTACGAGCAGTACTTC. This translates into CASSSTGGAYEQYF.

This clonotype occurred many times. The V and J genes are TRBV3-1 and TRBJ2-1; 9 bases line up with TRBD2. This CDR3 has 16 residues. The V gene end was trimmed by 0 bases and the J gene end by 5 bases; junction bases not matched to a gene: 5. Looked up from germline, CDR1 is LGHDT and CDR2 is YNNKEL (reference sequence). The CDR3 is CASSQDLTSGDNEQFF. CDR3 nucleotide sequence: TGTGCCAGCAGCCAAGATCTGACTAGCGGAGACAATGAGCAGTTCTTC.

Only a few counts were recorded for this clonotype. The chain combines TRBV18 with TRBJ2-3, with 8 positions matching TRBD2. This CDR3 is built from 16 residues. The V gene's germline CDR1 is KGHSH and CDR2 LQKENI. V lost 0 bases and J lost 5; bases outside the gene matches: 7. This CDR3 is CASSPPAGGIGDTQYF. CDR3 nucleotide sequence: TGTGCCAGCTCACCACCCGCGGGGGGCATAGGAGATACGCAGTATTTT.

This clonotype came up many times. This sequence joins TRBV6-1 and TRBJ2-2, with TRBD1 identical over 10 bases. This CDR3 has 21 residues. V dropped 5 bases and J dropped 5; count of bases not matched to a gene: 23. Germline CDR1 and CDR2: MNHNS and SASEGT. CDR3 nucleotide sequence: TGTGCCAGCAGTCCCCAAGGAGGTTTGACAGGGGGCGAGAGGGAGACCGGGGAGCTGTTTTTT. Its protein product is CASSPQGGLTGGERETGELFF.

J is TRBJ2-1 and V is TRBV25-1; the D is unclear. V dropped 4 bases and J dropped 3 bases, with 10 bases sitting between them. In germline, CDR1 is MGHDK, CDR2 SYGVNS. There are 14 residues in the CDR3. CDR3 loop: CASSVTPLYNEQFF. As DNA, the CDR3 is TGTGCCAGCAGTGTAACCCCGCTCTACAATGAGCAGTTCTTC.

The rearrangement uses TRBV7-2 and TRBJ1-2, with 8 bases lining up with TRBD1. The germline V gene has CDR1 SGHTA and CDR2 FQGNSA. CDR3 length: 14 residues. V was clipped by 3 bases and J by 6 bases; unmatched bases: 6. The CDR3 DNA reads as TGTGCCAGCAGCTTTCAGACAGGGGCGAATGGCTACACCTTC. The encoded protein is CASSFQTGANGYTF.

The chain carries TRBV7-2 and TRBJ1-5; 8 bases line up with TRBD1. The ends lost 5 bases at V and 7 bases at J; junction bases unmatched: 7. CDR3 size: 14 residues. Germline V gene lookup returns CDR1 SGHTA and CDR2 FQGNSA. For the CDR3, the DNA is TGTGCCAGCAGCCCGACAGGGGATTGGCAGCCCCAGCATTTT. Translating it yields CASSPTGDWQPQHF.

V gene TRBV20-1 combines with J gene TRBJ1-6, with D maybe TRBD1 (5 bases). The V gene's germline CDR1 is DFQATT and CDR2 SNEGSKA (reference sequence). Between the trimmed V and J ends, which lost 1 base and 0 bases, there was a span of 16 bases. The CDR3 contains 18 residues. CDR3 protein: CSARGEPGRSSYNSPLHF. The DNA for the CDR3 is TGCAGTGCTAGAGGCGAACCGGGGCGAAGCTCCTATAATTCACCCCTCCACTTT.

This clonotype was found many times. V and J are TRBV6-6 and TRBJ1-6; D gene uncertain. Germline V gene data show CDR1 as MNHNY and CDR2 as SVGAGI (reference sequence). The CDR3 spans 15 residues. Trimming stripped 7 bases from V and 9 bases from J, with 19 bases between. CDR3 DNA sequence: TGTGCCAGCACCCGTTTAGAGGAGGCATTTTCACCCCTCCACTTT. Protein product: CASTRLEEAFSPLHF.

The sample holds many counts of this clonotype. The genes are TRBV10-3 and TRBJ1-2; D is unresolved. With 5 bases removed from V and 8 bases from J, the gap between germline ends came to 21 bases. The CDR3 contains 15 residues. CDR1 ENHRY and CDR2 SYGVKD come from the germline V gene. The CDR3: CAISSPSSRGEGYTF. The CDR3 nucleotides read TGTGCCATCAGTAGCCCATCTTCTCGTGGGGAAGGCTACACCTTC.

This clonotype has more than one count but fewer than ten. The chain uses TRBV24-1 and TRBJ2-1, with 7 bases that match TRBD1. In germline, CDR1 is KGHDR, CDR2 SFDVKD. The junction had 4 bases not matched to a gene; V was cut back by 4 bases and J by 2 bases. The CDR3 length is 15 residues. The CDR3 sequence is CATSEWDSTYNEQFF. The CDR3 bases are TGTGCCACCAGTGAGTGGGACAGTACCTACAATGAGCAGTTCTTC.

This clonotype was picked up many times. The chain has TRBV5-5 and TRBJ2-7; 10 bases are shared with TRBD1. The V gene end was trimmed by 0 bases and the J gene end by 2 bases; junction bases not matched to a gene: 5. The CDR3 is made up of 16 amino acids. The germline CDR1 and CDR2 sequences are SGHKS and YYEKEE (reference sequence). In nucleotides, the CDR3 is TGTGCCAGCAGCTTGGCGGGGACAGGGGTCCCCTACGAGCAGTACTTC. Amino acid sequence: CASSLAGTGVPYEQYF.

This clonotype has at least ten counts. CDR3 coding DNA: TGTGCCAGCACCACCCTGACAGGGCCCCTAGGCCCTCGAACCTACGAGCAGTACTTC. It translates to CASTTLTGPLGPRTYEQYF. V and J are TRBV7-9 and TRBJ2-7; 7 nucleotides match TRBD1. Germline lookup yields CDR1 SEHNR and CDR2 FQNEAQ (reference sequence). Trimming at V came to 7 bases and at J to 2 bases, leaving 23 bases not matched to a gene. This CDR3 spans 19 amino acids.

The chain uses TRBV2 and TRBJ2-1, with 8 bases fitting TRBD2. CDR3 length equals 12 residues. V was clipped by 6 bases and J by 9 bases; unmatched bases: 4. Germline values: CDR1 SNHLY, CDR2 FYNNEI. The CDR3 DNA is TGTGCCAGCAGCGGGGGGGCAGTTGAGCAGTTCTTC. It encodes CASSGGAVEQFF.